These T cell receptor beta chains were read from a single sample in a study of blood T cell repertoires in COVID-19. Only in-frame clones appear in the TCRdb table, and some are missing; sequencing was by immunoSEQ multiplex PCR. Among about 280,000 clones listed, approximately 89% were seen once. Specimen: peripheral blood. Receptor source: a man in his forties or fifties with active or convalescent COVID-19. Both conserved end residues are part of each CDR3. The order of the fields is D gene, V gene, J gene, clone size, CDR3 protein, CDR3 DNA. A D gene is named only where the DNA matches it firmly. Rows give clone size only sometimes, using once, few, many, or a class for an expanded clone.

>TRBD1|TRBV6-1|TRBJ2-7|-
CASSEHIGTGHYEQYF
TGTGCCAGCAGTGAACATATCGGGACAGGGCACTACGAGCAGTACTTC
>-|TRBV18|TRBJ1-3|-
CASSAPSGFAGNTIYF
TGTGCCAGCTCAGCGCCCTCGGGGTTCGCTGGAAACACCATATATTTT
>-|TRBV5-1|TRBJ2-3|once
CASSLYRASTDTQYF
TGCGCCAGCAGCTTGTACAGGGCGAGCACAGATACGCAGTATTTT
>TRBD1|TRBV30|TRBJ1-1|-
CAWSVGDREREAFF
TGTGCCTGGAGTGTAGGAGACAGGGAACGTGAAGCTTTCTTT
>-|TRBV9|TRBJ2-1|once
CASSASYNEQFF
TGTGCCAGCAGCGCTTCCTACAATGAGCAGTTCTTC
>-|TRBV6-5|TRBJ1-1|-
CASIGQFLLTEAFF
TGTGCCAGCATAGGACAGTTTTTGCTCACTGAAGCTTTCTTT
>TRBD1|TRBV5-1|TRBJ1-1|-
CASSWDGQGTEAFF
TGCGCCAGCAGCTGGGACGGACAGGGAACTGAAGCTTTCTTT
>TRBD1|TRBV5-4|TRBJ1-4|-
CASSSRQGAVEKLFF
TGTGCCAGCAGCTCCCGACAGGGGGCCGTGGAAAAACTGTTTTTT
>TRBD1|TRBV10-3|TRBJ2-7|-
CAISGVGTGYSEQYF
TGTGCCATCAGTGGAGTCGGGACAGGGTATTCCGAGCAGTACTTC
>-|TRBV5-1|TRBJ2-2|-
CASSLAVGDTGELFF
TGCGCCAGCAGCTTGGCCGTAGGGGACACCGGGGAGCTGTTTTTT
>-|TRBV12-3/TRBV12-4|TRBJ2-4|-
CASKGEVDIQYF
TGTGCCAGCAAGGGAGAGGTGGACATTCAGTACTTC
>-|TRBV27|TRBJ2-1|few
CASSSGLGNEQFF
TGTGCCAGCAGTTCGGGACTGGGCAATGAGCAGTTCTTC
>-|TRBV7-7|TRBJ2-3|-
CASSLVAHTDTQYF
TGTGCCAGCAGCTTAGTAGCACACACAGATACGCAGTATTTT
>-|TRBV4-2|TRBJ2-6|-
CASSHASMTETGANVLTF
TGTGCCAGCAGCCACGCATCGATGACGGAGACTGGGGCCAACGTCCTGACTTTC
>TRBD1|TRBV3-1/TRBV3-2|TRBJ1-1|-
CASSQPVGTGVEAFF
TGTGCCAGCAGCCAGCCGGTTGGGACAGGGGTCGAAGCTTTCTTT
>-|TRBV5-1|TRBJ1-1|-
CASSLNTLGTSEAFF
TGCGCCAGCAGCTTGAACACCTTGGGGACTTCTGAAGCTTTCTTT
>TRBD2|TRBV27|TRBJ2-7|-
CASSTGTSGGAKIYEQYF
TGTGCCAGCAGTACTGGGACTAGCGGGGGGGCCAAGATCTACGAGCAGTACTTC
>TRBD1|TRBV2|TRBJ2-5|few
CASSEREQGALETQYF
TGTGCCAGCAGTGAGAGGGAACAGGGGGCATTAGAGACCCAGTACTTC